Described below is a single TCR beta chain sequence and its context. These data come from a study of blood T cell repertoires in COVID-19. Study-level information: The samples span acute and convalescent COVID-19 from the United States, Italy and Spain. The analysed material was cDNA or gDNA that came from T cells, B-cell-depleted T cells, or PBMCs.

Losses at the gene ends were 5 bases for V and 2 bases for J; bases not matched to a gene: 3. Per germline, CDR1 MNHEY and CDR2 SVGAGI. The CDR3 runs 15 residues. Methods used by the authors: Counts of nucleated cells, estimated from reference gene primer amplification, were obtained. TCRdb keeps only in-frame clones here, not all; method: immunoSEQ multiplex PCR. V, J and clone size reflect that table, while D and trimming were determined from the DNA. The sample shows more than 110,000 clones, around 80% of them seen only once. The source is a woman of 80 years or more with active or convalescent COVID-19. J is TRBJ2-3 and V is TRBV6-5; TRBD2 aligns across 11 bases. Sample: peripheral blood. The CDR3 sequence is CASSLAGGFTDTQYF. In nucleotides, the CDR3 is TGTGCCAGCAGTCTAGCGGGGGGCTTCACAGATACGCAGTATTTT.